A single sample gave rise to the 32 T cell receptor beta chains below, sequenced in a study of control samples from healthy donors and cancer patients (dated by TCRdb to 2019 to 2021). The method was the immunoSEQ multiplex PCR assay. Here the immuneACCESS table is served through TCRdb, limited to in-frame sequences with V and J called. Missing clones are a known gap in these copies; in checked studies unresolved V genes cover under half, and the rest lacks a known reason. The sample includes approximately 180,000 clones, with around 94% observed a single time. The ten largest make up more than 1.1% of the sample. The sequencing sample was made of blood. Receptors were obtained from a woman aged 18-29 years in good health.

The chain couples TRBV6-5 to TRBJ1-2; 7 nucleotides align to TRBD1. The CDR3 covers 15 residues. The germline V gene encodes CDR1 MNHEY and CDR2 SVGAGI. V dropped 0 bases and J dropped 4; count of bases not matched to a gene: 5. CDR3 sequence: CASSYSAGGGYGYTF. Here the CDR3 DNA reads TGTGCCAGCAGTTACTCGGCAGGGGGAGGCTATGGCTACACCTTC.

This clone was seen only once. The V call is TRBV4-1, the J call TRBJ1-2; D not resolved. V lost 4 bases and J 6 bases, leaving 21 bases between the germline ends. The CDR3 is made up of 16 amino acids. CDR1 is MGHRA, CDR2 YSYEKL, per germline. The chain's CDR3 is CASSPLSPPARDGYTF. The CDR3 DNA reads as TGCGCCAGCAGCCCGCTATCCCCCCCAGCCCGGGATGGCTACACCTTC.

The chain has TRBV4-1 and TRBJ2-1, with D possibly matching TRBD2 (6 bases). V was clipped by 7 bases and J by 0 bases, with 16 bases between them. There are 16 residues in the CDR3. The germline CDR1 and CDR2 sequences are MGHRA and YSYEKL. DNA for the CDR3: TGCGCCAGCACGCGAAATTCGGGGGTCTCCTACAATGAGCAGTTCTTC. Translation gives CASTRNSGVSYNEQFF.

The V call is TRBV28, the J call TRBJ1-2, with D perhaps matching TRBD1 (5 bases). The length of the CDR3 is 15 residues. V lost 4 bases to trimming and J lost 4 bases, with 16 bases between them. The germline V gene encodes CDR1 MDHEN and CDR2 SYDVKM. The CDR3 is CASSSFSGRTYGYTF. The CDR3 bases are TGTGCCAGCAGTTCCTTCTCGGGGCGGACCTATGGCTACACCTTC.

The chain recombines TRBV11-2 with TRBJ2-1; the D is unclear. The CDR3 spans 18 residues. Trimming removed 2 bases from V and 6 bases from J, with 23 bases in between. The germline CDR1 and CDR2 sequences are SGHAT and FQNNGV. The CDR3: CASSLYSLKDLVRNEQFF. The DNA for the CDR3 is TGTGCCAGCAGCTTATATAGTCTTAAAGACCTTGTGCGCAATGAGCAGTTCTTC.

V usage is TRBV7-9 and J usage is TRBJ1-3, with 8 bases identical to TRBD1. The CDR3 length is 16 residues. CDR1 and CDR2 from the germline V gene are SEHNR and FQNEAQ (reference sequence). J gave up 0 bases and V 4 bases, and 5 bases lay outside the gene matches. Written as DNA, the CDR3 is TGTGCCAGCAGCTCAGGGGACAGGACCTCTGGAAACACCATATATTTT. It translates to CASSSGDRTSGNTIYF. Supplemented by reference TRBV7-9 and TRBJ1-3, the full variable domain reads DTGVSQNPRHKITKRGQNVTFRCDPISEHNRLYWYRQTLGQGPEFLTYFQNEAQLEKSRLLSDRFSAERPKGSFSTLEIQRTEQGDSAMYLCASSSGDRTSGNTIYFGEGSWLTVV.

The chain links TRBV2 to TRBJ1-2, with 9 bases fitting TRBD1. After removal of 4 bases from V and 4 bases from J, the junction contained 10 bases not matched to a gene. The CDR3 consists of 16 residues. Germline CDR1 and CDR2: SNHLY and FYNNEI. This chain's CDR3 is CASSGEGHRGLYGYTF. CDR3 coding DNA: TGTGCCAGCAGTGGGGAGGGCCACAGGGGGCTCTATGGCTACACCTTC.

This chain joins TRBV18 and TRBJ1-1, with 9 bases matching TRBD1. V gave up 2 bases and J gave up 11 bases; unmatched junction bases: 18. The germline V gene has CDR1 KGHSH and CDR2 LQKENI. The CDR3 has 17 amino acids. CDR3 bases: TGTGCCAGCTCACCATACTGGCCGGGACAGGGCACCGGGGGGGCTTTCTTT. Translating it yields CASSPYWPGQGTGGAFF. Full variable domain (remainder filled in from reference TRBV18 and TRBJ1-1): NAGVMQNPRHLVRRRGQEARLRCSPMKGHSHVYWYRQLPEEGLKFMVYLQKENIIDESGMPKERFSAEFPKEGPSILRIQQVVRGDSAAYFCASSPYWPGQGTGGAFFGQGTRLTVV.

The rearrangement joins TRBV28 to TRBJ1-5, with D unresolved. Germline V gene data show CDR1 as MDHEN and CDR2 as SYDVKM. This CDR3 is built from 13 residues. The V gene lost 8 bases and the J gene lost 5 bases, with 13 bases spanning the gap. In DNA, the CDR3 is TGTGCCAGCCGCCCGGCAGGAGATCAGCCCCAGCATTTT. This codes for CASRPAGDQPQHF. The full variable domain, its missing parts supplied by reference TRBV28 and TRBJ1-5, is DVKVTQSSRYLVKRTGEKVFLECVQDMDHENMFWYRQDPGLGLRLIYFSYDVKMKEKGDIPEGYSVSREKKERFSLILESASTNQTSMYLCASRPAGDQPQHFGDGTRLSIL.

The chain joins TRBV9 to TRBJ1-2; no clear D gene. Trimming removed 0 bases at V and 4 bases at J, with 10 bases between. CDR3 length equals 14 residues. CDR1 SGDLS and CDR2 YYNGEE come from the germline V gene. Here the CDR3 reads CASSVGVALYGYTF. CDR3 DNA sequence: TGTGCCAGCAGCGTAGGGGTGGCCCTCTATGGCTACACCTTC.

This CDR3 reads CAISEGYEQYF. DNA of the CDR3: TGTGCCATCAGTGAGGGATACGAGCAGTACTTC. This rearrangement joins TRBV10-3 to TRBJ2-7; D is unresolved. CDR1 is ENHRY, CDR2 SYGVKD, per germline. V was clipped by 2 bases and J by 4 bases, with 3 bases between them. This CDR3 has 11 residues.

For the CDR3, the DNA is TGTGCCAGCAGTTTACCTAGCGGGGGGGCGGGAAGCACAGATACGCAGTATTTT. Translated: CASSLPSGGAGSTDTQYF. The rearrangement uses TRBV28 and TRBJ2-3, with 12 bases lining up with TRBD2. J lost 0 bases, V lost 2 bases, and 6 bases had no gene match. CDR1 is MDHEN and CDR2 is SYDVKM in the germline V gene. The CDR3 spans 18 residues.

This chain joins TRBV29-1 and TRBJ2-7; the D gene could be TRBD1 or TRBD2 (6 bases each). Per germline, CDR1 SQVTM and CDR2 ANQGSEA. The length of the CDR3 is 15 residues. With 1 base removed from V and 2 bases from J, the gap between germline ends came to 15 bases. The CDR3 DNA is TGCAGCGTTGAAGCGTCGGGGGCTCCAACCTACGAGCAGTACTTC. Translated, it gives CSVEASGAPTYEQYF.

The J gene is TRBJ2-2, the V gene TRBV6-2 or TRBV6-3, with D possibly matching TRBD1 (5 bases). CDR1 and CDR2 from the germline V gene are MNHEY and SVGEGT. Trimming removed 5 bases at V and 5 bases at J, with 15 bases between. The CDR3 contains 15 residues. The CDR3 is CASSIVGDGTGELFF. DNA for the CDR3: TGTGCCAGCAGTATTGTAGGGGATGGAACCGGGGAGCTGTTTTTT.

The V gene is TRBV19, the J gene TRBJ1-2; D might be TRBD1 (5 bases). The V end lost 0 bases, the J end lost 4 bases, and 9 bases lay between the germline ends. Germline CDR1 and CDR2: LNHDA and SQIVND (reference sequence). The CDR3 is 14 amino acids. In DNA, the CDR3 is TGTGCCAGTAGTATAGAAAGGGACCTCTATGGCTACACCTTC. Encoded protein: CASSIERDLYGYTF.

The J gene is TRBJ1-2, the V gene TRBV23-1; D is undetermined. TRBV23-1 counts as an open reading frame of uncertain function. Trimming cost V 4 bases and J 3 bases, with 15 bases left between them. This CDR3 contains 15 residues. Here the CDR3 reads CASSPAGPEDYGYTF. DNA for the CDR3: TGCGCCAGCAGTCCCGCAGGCCCCGAGGACTATGGCTACACCTTC.

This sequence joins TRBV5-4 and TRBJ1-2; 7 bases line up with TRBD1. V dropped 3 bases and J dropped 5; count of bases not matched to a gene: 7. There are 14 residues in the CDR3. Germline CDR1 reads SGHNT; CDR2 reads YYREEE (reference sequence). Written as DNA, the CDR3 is TGTGCCAGCAGCTCAGCCGGGACAGCTTATGGCTACACCTTC. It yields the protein CASSSAGTAYGYTF.

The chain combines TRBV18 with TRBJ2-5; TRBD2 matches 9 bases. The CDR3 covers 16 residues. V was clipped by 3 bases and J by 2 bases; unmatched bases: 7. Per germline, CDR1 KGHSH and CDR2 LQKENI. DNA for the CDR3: TGTGCCAGCTCACCGATTGAGCGGGAGGTACAAGAGACCCAGTACTTC. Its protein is CASSPIEREVQETQYF.

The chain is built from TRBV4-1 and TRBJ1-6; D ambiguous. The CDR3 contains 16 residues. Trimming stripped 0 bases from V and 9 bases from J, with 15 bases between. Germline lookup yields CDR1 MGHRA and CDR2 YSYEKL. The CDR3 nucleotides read TGCGCCAGCAGCCAAGATTCGGGCCGGAGTGCTTCACCCCTCCACTTT. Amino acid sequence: CASSQDSGRSASPLHF.

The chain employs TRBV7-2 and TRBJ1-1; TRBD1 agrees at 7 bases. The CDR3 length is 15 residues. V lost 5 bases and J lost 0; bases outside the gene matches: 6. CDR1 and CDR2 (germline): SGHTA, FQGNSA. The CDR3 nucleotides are TGTGCCAGCAGCGTGGGACAGCCGATGAACACTGAAGCTTTCTTT. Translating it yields CASSVGQPMNTEAFF.

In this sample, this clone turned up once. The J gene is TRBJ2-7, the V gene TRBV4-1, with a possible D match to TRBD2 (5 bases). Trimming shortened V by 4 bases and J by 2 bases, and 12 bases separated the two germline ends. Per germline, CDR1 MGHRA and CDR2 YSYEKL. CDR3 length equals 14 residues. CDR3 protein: CASSLRSGTYEQYF. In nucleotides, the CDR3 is TGCGCCAGCAGCCTTCGGTCCGGGACCTACGAGCAGTACTTC.

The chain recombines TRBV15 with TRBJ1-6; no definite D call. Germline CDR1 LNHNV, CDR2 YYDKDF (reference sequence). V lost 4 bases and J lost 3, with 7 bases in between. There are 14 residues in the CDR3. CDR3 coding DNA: TGTGCCACCAGCAATGTGAGCTATAATTCACCCCTCCACTTT. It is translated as CATSNVSYNSPLHF.

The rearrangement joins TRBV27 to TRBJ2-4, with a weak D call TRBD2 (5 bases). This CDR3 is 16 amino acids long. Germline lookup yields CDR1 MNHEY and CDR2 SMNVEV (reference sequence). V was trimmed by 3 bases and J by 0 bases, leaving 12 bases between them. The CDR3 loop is CASSFSDLLAKNIQYF. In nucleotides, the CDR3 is TGTGCCAGCAGTTTTAGCGACCTCCTAGCCAAAAACATTCAGTACTTC.

The CDR3 loop reads CASRAGIVGYNSPLHF. CDR3 DNA sequence: TGTGCCAGCAGGGCAGGGATTGTTGGGTATAATTCACCCCTCCACTTT. V gene TRBV2 combines with J gene TRBJ1-6; a weak D match, TRBD1 (5 bases). Germline lookup yields CDR1 SNHLY and CDR2 FYNNEI. The V end was cut by 6 bases, the J end by 4 bases, with 16 bases between. CDR3 size: 16 residues.

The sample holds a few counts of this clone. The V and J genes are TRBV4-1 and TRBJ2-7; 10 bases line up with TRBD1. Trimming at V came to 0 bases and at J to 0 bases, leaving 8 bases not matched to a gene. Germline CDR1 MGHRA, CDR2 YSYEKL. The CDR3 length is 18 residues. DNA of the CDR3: TGCGCCAGCAGCCAAGATCAAGAGGGGACAGGGGTCTCCTACGAGCAGTACTTC. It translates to CASSQDQEGTGVSYEQYF.

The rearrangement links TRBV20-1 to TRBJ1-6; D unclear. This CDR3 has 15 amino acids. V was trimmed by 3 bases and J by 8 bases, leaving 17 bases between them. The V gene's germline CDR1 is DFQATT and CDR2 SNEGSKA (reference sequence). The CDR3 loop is CSASPTGGIDSPLHF. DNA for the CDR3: TGCAGTGCTAGTCCCACGGGAGGGATCGATTCACCCCTCCACTTT.

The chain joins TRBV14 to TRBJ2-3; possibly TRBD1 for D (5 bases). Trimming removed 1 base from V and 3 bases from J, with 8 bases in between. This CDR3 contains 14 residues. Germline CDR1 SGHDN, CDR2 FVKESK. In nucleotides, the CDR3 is TGTGCCAGCAGCCAAGGACAGCCTACAGATACGCAGTATTTT. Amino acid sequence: CASSQGQPTDTQYF.

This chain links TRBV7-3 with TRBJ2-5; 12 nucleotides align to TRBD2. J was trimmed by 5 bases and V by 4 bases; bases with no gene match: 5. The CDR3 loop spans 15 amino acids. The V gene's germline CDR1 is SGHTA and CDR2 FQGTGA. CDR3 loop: CASSSLAGGTETQYF. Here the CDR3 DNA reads TGTGCCAGCAGCTCTCTAGCGGGGGGGACGGAGACCCAGTACTTC.

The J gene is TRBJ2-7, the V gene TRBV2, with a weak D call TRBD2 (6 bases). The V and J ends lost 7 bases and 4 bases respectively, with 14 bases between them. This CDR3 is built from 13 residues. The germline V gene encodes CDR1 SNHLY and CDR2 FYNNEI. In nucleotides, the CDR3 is TGTGCCAGCAAGTTTGGGACTTCGTACGAGCAGTACTTC. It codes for CASKFGTSYEQYF.

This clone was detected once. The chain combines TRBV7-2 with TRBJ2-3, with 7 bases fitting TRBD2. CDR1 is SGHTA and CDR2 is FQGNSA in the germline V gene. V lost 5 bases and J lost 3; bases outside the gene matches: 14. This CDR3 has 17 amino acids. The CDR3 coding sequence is TGTGCCAGCAGCCCCTTTTCCCGGGGGGTTGGTACAGATACGCAGTATTTT. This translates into CASSPFSRGVGTDTQYF.

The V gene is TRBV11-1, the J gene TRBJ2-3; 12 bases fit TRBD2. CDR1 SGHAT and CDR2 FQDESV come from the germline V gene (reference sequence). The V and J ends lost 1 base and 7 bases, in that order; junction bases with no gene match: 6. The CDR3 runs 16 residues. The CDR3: CASSLVLAGGPHTQYF. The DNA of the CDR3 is TGTGCCAGCAGCTTAGTGCTAGCGGGGGGGCCACATACGCAGTATTTT.

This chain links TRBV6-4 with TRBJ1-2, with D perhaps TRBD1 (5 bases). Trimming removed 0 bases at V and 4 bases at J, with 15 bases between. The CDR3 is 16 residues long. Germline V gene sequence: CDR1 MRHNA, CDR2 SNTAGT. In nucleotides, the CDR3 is TGTGCCAGCAGTGACTCATACCGGCAGGGAGGCTATGGCTACACCTTC. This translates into CASSDSYRQGGYGYTF.